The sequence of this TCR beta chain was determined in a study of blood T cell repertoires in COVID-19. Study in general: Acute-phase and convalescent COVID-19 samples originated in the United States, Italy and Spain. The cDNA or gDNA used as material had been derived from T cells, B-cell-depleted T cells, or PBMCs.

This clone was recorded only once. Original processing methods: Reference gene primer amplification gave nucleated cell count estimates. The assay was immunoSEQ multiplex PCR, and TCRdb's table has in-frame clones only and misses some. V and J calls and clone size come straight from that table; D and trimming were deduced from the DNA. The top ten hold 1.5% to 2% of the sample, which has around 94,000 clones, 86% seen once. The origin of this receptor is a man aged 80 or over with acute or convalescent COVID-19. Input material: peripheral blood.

For the CDR3, the DNA is TGTGCCAGCAGCTCCGACAGGGTAGGCTACACCTTC. Its protein product is CASSSDRVGYTF. The chain links TRBV11-2 to TRBJ1-2, with TRBD1 identical over 7 bases. V shed 4 bases, J shed 8 bases, and the junction held 4 bases outside the gene matches. The CDR3 is 12 amino acids. Germline lookup yields CDR1 SGHAT and CDR2 FQNNGV.